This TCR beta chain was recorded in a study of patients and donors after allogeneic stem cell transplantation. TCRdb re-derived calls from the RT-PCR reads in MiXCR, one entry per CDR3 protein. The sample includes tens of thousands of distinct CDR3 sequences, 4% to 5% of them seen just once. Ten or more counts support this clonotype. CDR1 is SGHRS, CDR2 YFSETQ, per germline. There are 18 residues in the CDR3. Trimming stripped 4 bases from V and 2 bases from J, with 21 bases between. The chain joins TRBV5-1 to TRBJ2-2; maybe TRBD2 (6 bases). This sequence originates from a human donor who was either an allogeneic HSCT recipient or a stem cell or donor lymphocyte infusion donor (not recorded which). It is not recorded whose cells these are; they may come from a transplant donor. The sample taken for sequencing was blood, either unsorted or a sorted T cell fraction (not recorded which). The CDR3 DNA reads TGCGCCAGCAGCGGAGGGGTAGGACTGGCCAAAAACACCGGGGAGCTGTTTTTT. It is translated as CASSGGVGLAKNTGELFF.